A single sample gave rise to the 20 T cell receptor beta chains below, sequenced in a study of blood T cell repertoires in COVID-19. Assay: immunoSEQ multiplex PCR; the TCRdb copy retains only in-frame clones and omits some. The sample records about 310,000 clones, roughly 89% being singletons. Sequences were obtained from PBMCs or T cells enriched from blood (not recorded which). The origin of the receptors is a woman aged 18-35 years who had recovered from COVID-19.

The chain couples TRBV2 to TRBJ1-2; a possible D gene is TRBD1 (6 bases). The CDR3 runs to 13 residues. Trimming left V 8 bases short and J 2 bases short, with 12 bases between. Germline V CDR1 and CDR2: SNHLY, FYNNEI. CDR3 region: CASPWTENYGYTF. Written as DNA, the CDR3 is TGTGCCAGCCCATGGACAGAAAACTATGGCTACACCTTC.

The count of this clone is one. The chain links TRBV27 to TRBJ1-1; possible D gene TRBD1, 6 bases. This CDR3 has 14 residues. Germline CDR1 reads MNHEY; CDR2 reads SMNVEV (reference sequence). Trimming stripped 5 bases from V and 0 bases from J, with 10 bases between. The CDR3 DNA follows: TGTGCCAGCAGTACCGGGACACTGAACACTGAAGCTTTCTTT. This encodes CASSTGTLNTEAFF.

The chain has TRBV3-1 (or the pseudogene TRBV3-2) and TRBJ1-4; a weak D match, TRBD1 (5 bases). Germline V CDR1 and CDR2: LGHDT, YNNKEL (reference sequence). The germline V and J ends were trimmed by 1 base and 5 bases, with 8 bases remaining between them. This CDR3 contains 14 residues. The CDR3 sequence: CASSQGRVNEKLFF. CDR3 bases: TGTGCCAGCAGCCAAGGCAGGGTAAATGAAAAACTGTTTTTT.

V usage is TRBV7-6 and J usage is TRBJ2-1; D is unresolved. There are 15 residues in the CDR3. Trimming cost V 0 bases and J 4 bases, with 10 bases left between them. Germline V gene data show CDR1 as SGHVS and CDR2 as FNYEAQ. The chain's CDR3 is CASSLAVTSYNEQFF. The CDR3 DNA reads TGTGCCAGCAGCTTAGCGGTAACGAGTTACAATGAGCAGTTCTTC.

This chain links TRBV7-3 with TRBJ1-3, with D maybe TRBD1 (5 bases). Germline values: CDR1 SGHTA, CDR2 FQGTGA. V was trimmed by 5 bases and J by 4 bases, leaving 12 bases between them. This CDR3 comprises 14 residues. The CDR3 DNA follows: TGTGCCAGCAGCGCCTCAGGGTCCGGAAACACCATATATTTT. It translates to CASSASGSGNTIYF.

This clone showed up just once. The rearrangement joins TRBV7-2 to TRBJ1-1; the match to TRBD1 covers 8 bases. The CDR3 totals 14 residues. Germline CDR1 reads SGHTA; CDR2 reads FQGNSA. The trim removed 2 bases at V and 5 bases at J, leaving 4 bases unmatched. The CDR3 DNA follows: TGTGCCAGCAGCTTATGGACAGGGAGTACTGAAGCTTTCTTT. This codes for CASSLWTGSTEAFF.

The rearrangement joins TRBV4-1 to TRBJ2-1, with 9 positions matching TRBD2. Losses at the gene ends were 3 bases for V and 5 bases for J; bases not matched to a gene: 8. CDR1 and CDR2 (germline): MGHRA, YSYEKL. This CDR3 contains 16 residues. CDR3 coding DNA: TGCGCCAGCAGCCAGCAGAGGACTAGCGCGGACAATGAGCAGTTCTTC. Its translation is CASSQQRTSADNEQFF.

This clone appeared a single time. The gene calls are TRBV2 and TRBJ1-2; no reliable D call. Germline CDR1 is SNHLY and CDR2 is FYNNEI. V was trimmed by 7 bases and J by 4 bases, leaving 13 bases between them. The CDR3 sequence is 13 residues long. CDR3 sequence: CASISGRLYGYTF. The CDR3 DNA is TGTGCCAGCATCTCTGGCAGGCTCTATGGCTACACCTTC. Using reference TRBV2 and TRBJ1-2 for the parts outside the CDR3, the full variable domain is EPEVTQTPSHQVTQMGQEVILRCVPISNHLYFYWYRQILGQKVEFLVSFYNNEISEKSEIFDDQFSVERPDGSNFTLKIRSTKLEDSAMYFCASISGRLYGYTFGSGTRLTVV.

The chain combines TRBV25-1 with TRBJ1-2; 9 nucleotides agree with TRBD1. The CDR3 is 15 amino acids. Germline V gene lookup returns CDR1 MGHDK and CDR2 SYGVNS. V was pared by 6 bases and J by 2 bases, with 7 bases of the junction left unmatched. CDR3 DNA sequence: TGTGCCAGCAGCTTGGCGGGGACAGGGAACTATGGCTACACCTTC. Translating it yields CASSLAGTGNYGYTF.

The chain recombines TRBV6-6 with TRBJ2-5; 8 bases map to TRBD2. Germline CDR1 MNHNY, CDR2 SVGAGI (reference sequence). The CDR3 covers 16 residues. The ends lost 7 bases at V and 5 bases at J; junction bases unmatched: 15. CDR3 protein: CASIQRERALRETQYF. In DNA, the CDR3 is TGTGCCAGCATTCAGCGGGAGAGAGCCCTAAGGGAGACCCAGTACTTC.

As concerns this clone: Other DNA sequences in the same sample also yield this CDR3. The rearrangement joins TRBV9 to TRBJ2-7; 11 bases line up with TRBD1. The V segment lost 0 bases and the J segment 3 bases; nucleotides outside the gene matches: 2. The CDR3 has 15 residues. The V gene's germline CDR1 is SGDLS and CDR2 YYNGEE. CDR3 residues: CASSVAGTGGYEQYF. The CDR3 DNA follows: TGTGCCAGCAGCGTAGCCGGGACAGGGGGCTACGAGCAGTACTTC.

V is TRBV19 and J is TRBJ2-3, with a weak D call TRBD2 (6 bases). V lost 7 bases and J 0 bases, leaving 14 bases between the germline ends. This CDR3 contains 15 residues. Per the germline V gene, CDR1 is LNHDA and CDR2 is SQIVND (reference sequence). CDR3: CASIPEGGSTDTQYF. CDR3 nucleotide sequence: TGTGCCAGTATCCCGGAGGGCGGGAGCACAGATACGCAGTATTTT.

The chain employs TRBV5-4 and TRBJ2-1, with D possibly TRBD2 on 5 matching bases. The CDR3 covers 16 residues. Germline CDR1 SGHNT, CDR2 YYREEE (reference sequence). Trimming took 4 bases from V and 4 from J, leaving 18 bases between them. CDR3 sequence: CASSPGTEGLYNEQFF. The CDR3 DNA is TGTGCCAGCAGCCCGGGTACCGAGGGATTATACAATGAGCAGTTCTTC.

J is TRBJ1-3 and V is TRBV7-9; TRBD1 matches at 7 bases. Germline assignment: CDR1 SEHNR and CDR2 FQNEAQ (reference sequence). The CDR3 spans 16 residues. After removal of 10 bases from V and 2 bases from J, the junction contained 14 bases not matched to a gene. The CDR3 DNA reads TGTGCCACAAAAGCGACAGGGCCTAAAGCTGGAAACACCATATATTTT. Its protein product is CATKATGPKAGNTIYF.

The rearrangement links TRBV19 to TRBJ2-1; 9 nucleotides agree with TRBD1. The V segment lost 1 base and the J segment 7 bases; nucleotides outside the gene matches: 8. CDR3 length: 16 residues. CDR1 and CDR2 (germline): LNHDA, SQIVND (reference sequence). CDR3 coding DNA: TGTGCCAGTAGTATAGTATACGGGACAGGGCTTAATGAGCAGTTCTTC. Encoded protein: CASSIVYGTGLNEQFF.

The chain couples TRBV30 to TRBJ1-2; no clear D. The CDR3 contains 14 residues. V shed 2 bases and J shed 1 base, with 11 bases lying between them. Germline CDR1 and CDR2: GTSNPN and SVGIG (reference sequence). In DNA, the CDR3 is TGTGCCTGGAGTCCGACCCGAGGTAACTATGGCTACACCTTC. This gives the protein CAWSPTRGNYGYTF.

This rearrangement joins TRBV9 to TRBJ2-5, with D possibly matching TRBD2 (6 bases). Per the germline V gene, CDR1 is SGDLS and CDR2 is YYNGEE. CDR3 length: 14 residues. The V and J ends lost 0 bases and 3 bases respectively, with 9 bases between them. The CDR3 spells CASSVDGLKETQYF. The DNA for the CDR3 is TGTGCCAGCAGCGTAGACGGACTAAAAGAGACCCAGTACTTC.

The gene calls are TRBV6-4 and TRBJ2-1, with 10 bases lining up with TRBD2. J lost 9 bases, V lost 6 bases, and 11 bases had no gene match. The germline CDR1 and CDR2 sequences are MRHNA and SNTAGT. This CDR3 region has 15 residues. The CDR3 sequence is CASSLASGSFGEQFF. Written as DNA, the CDR3 is TGTGCCAGCAGCCTCGCTAGCGGGAGCTTTGGTGAGCAGTTCTTC.

The chain joins TRBV7-9 to TRBJ2-2; 12 nucleotides align to TRBD2. This CDR3 region has 14 residues. The junction had 6 bases not matched to a gene; V was cut back by 6 bases and J by 10 bases. Germline V gives CDR1 SEHNR, CDR2 FQNEAQ (reference sequence). The CDR3 DNA sequence: TGTGCCAGCAGGCCTAGCGGGGGGGCGACGGAGCTGTTTTTT. It is translated as CASRPSGGATELFF. The variable domain in full, with the rest retrieved from reference TRBV7-9 and TRBJ2-2, is DTGVSQNPRHKITKRGQNVTFRCDPISEHNRLYWYRQTLGQGPEFLTYFQNEAQLEKSRLLSDRFSAERPKGSFSTLEIQRTEQGDSAMYLCASRPSGGATELFFGEGSRLTVL.

This sequence joins TRBV7-6 and TRBJ1-6; 8 positions agree with TRBD1. Germline V CDR1 and CDR2: SGHVS, FNYEAQ. This CDR3 comprises 16 residues. The ends lost 5 bases at V and 5 bases at J; junction bases unmatched: 8. The CDR3 DNA sequence: TGTGCCAGCAGCCCTGGGACAGGTGACCATAATTCACCCCTCCACTTT. It is translated as CASSPGTGDHNSPLHF. The whole variable domain, remainder taken from reference TRBV7-6 and TRBJ1-6, is GAGVSQSPRYKVTKRGQDVALRCDPISGHVSLYWYRQALGQGPEFLTYFNYEAQQDKSGLPNDRFSAERPEGSISTLTIQRTEQRDSAMYRCASSPGTGDHNSPLHFGNGTRLTVT.